What follows describes a single TCR beta chain. Its antigen remains unidentified. The data stem from a study of T cell responses to AZD1222 COVID-19 vaccine. Assay used: immunoSEQ multiplex PCR; TCRdb lists only in-frame clones, some missing. This table has under 200,000 clones, 70% to 90% appearing once. Germline V gives CDR1 LGHNA, CDR2 YSLEER. V lost 5 bases and J lost 8; bases outside the gene matches: 4. This CDR3 contains 12 residues. Findings and caveats of the study: Regions 160-218 and 743-854 dominated among vaccine-associated CD4 TCRs spanning spike.

The V and J genes are TRBV4-3 and TRBJ1-2; the match to TRBD1 covers 8 bases. The sample here was peripheral blood, taken 28 days after the second AZD1222 dose. This sequence was found in an adult who received the AZD1222 COVID-19 vaccine. The CDR3 spells CASSDRGQGYTF. CDR3 coding DNA: TGCGCCAGCAGCGACAGGGGCCAAGGCTACACCTTC.